This TCR beta chain was identified in a study of cytomegalovirus exposure and HLA in healthy donors listed by TCRdb under 2017. Describing the broader study: An earlier analysis of some 620 of the donors reported about 260 Gb of sequence data and around 120 million unique TCR beta sequences obtained from about 200 million T cells. Class I and class II HLA loci were covered by the typing at four-digit resolution. Every repertoire in the discovery cohort had been generated on one and the same sequencing platform. A later genetic analysis used genome-wide SNP genotypes for about 55% of the 666 donors, treating that subset as a discovery cohort. Among about 410 genotyped donors of the cohort, an average of around 240,000 unique TCR beta nucleotide sequences was sequenced per donor, of which about 19% were non-productive. An earlier analysis of 587 of the donors used high-throughput TCR beta sequencing to judge whether each TCR beta V gene segment behaved as functional or pseudogenic. About 300 gigabases of sequencing data and tens of millions of unique TCR sequences were included in an early release covering around 650 HLA-typed donors. A later analysis re-analyzed previously published TCR beta repertoires from about 600 donors and added high-resolution HLA genotyping to study TCR occurrence patterns. Typing coverage differed by locus: A, B, C, DRB1 and DQB1 were typed in roughly 620-640 donors, DQA1 in roughly 510, DPA1 in 600 to 610, and DPB1 in just under 480. Rather than using new phenotypic data, the later analysis identified candidate immune exposures from TCR beta sequences and from how often those sequences occurred across donors. The study combined high-throughput TCR immunosequencing, statistical association of individual TCRs with disease status, and machine learning to predict cytomegalovirus infection status. The study was designed to test whether signatures of past pathogen exposure could be identified by cataloging public T cell receptors. Besides the first cohort of 550 to 750 subjects, a separate validation cohort made up of over a hundred different subjects was used. Alongside the repertoire data, information on donor age, sex, ethnicity and CMV serostatus was compiled. The study used immunosequencing to profile the T cell repertoires of approximately 640 subjects and linked those repertoires to cytomegalovirus serostatus. Among the roughly 410 genotyped donors, under 90% belonged to the genetic ancestry cluster associated with self-reported Caucasian donors. Five DR-DQ haplotypes were treated as single units for association and clustering because of strong linkage in the cohort. Summary of the overall study and its limitations: Assigning TCR associations to individual alleles was difficult when HLA alleles, especially DR and DQ, strongly co-occurred. Most CMV-associated TCR beta chains appeared to be HLA-restricted in a later analysis, and the HLA associations seemed to be driven largely by CMV exposure. A later analysis found that HLA-associated TCR beta chains were more clonally expanded and had lower generation probabilities than equally common non-associated chains. This cohort had only TCR beta chains sequenced, and the lack of alpha or paired-chain data limited which features could be detected. The only immune exposure information available for the cohort was CMV serostatus. In vitro tests confirmed that a few of the cytomegalovirus-associated TCR beta chains recognize cytomegalovirus antigens. According to a later analysis, parvovirus B19, influenza, CMV and Epstein-Barr virus appeared linked to several top co-occurrence clusters. A later genetic analysis associated a missense DCLRE1C variant with V-gene and J-gene trimming of TCR beta chains, and an independent cohort replicated the association. Cytomegalovirus status was reported to be diagnosed by the classifier with high specificity and sensitivity in both the original and validation cohorts. While some public TCRs were present in many individuals, most TCR sequences turned up only very rarely across donors. Because counts were too low, more than 15 rarely observed V segments, including chromosome 9 orphons, were left out of the earlier analysis of some 640 of the donors. The sequencing pipeline was judged likely to have produced a cluster of highly shared sequence variants as a technical artifact. HLA typing was unavailable for some donors at each locus, so association tests used only the typed subset. In an earlier analysis of 587 of the donors, most TCR beta V segments appeared in productive rearrangements about 90% or about 30% of the time, broadly matching IMGT annotations. A total of 150 or so TCR beta chains were listed by the study as associated with cytomegalovirus. Correlated functional status among segregating V segments might reflect linkage disequilibrium, but an unknown experimental factor could not be ruled out. The authors suggested that the approach could potentially be extended to other disease states and immunological phenotypes. A further reported finding was that TCR beta sequences accurately predicted the HLA-A and HLA-B alleles for most subjects in the first cohort. In a later genetic analysis, fewer N-insertions in productive TCRs were reported among donors in an Asian-associated ancestry cluster than the roughly 700-donor mean. Specific HLA alleles were associated with some 15,000 TCR beta sequences at a false discovery rate of 0.05 in a later analysis. The presence/absence analyses assumed that sequencing depth was roughly uniform across donors, and that assumption may not be true. A later analysis found that TCR association rates varied across HLA loci, with DRB1 alleles showing the most associated TCRs and HLA-C alleles the fewest. Some IMGT-functional V segments, including TRBV6-2 and TRBV6-3, could not be distinguished by the 87-base-pair reads and were therefore excluded.

The germline V gene specifies SGDLS as CDR1 and YYNGEE as CDR2. The CDR3 spans 15 residues, from the cysteine through the phenylalanine. The sequence is cut down to CDR3 DNA, 45 bases in frame from base 1. V is trimmed back by 0 bases and J by 4 bases, and the junction contains 4 bases that no gene match accounts for. As to this clone: The target of this receptor is not known. No base quality values were provided; no much bigger clone lies one nucleotide off.

In total, fewer than 750 healthy bone marrow donors made up the cohort. All cohort members were sampled while nominally healthy, although unrecorded immune exposures were likely present. The donor was CMV seropositive and belonged to the group of over 250 seropositive cohort members. A peripheral blood sample was collected from each donor, and TCR beta sequencing was performed on peripheral blood mononuclear cells. The Qiagen DNeasy Blood Extraction Kit was used to extract genomic DNA from the blood cell samples. The library was made by the immunoSEQ multiplex PCR assay. For the multiplex PCR, a mixture combining 60 forward primers for TCR Vbeta segments and 13 reverse primers for TCR Jbeta segments was used. Amplification of the CDR3 region of rearranged TCR beta genes was performed with a multiplex PCR assay on genomic DNA. The amplified TCR beta libraries were sequenced on the Illumina HiSeq System as 87-base-pair reads. On the study's bioinformatics: A later analysis tallied roughly 78 million unique TCR beta chains across the 650 to 750 repertoires, and approximately 12 million of those chains were shared by two or more donors. To remove PCR and sequencing errors, raw reads were error-corrected and collapsed into unique sequences using a nearest-neighbor algorithm that merged closely related sequences. V, D and J gene segments were assigned by aligning CDR3 sequences to IMGT reference sequences. For a sequence to be retained, a match of at least six nucleotides was required to both a V gene segment and a J gene segment. A rearrangement was called productive if the CDR3 had no stop codons and remained in frame with V and J, and every other rearrangement was called non-productive. CDR3 was defined by IMGT convention, running from the second conserved V-encoded cysteine to the conserved J-encoded phenylalanine. In an earlier analysis of more than 550 of the donors, sequences lacking an unambiguous match to a single V gene segment were excluded. In an earlier analysis of some 590 of the donors, a V segment was called functional when productive rearrangements were above 56.7%, and segregating when the standard deviation between donors exceeded 5%. A statistical classification framework was built to diagnose cytomegalovirus status from the catalog of TCR beta chain sequences. A later analysis assigned V and J genes by comparing TCR nucleotide sequences with IMGT/GENE-DB human TR gene sequences. The TCRdist pipeline was used in a later analysis to assign CDR3 sequences and most-parsimonious VDJ recombination scenarios. A later analysis defined each TCR beta chain by its CDR3 amino acid sequence plus V-gene family, and excluded reads lacking a unique V-gene family. In a later analysis, several hundred highly shared, low-generation-probability nucleotide sequences were removed to address suspected cross-contamination and a sequencing artifact. In a later analysis, a clonal expansion index was calculated for each public chain from normalized within-repertoire ranks of inferred template counts. In a later analysis, generation probabilities were computed with a VDJ recombination model fitted to out-of-frame rearrangements, and the resulting probabilities were checked against IGoR. In a later analysis, TCR-TCR, TCR-HLA and TCR-CMV co-occurrence was scored with hypergeometric tests, and a repertoire-size bias correction was applied to TCR pairs. In a later analysis, false discovery rates were estimated by permuting HLA or CMV assignments 20 times. In a later analysis, co-occurring TCRs were grouped using DBSCAN, and TCRdist sequence similarity was added for clustering within HLA-allele-positive subsets. Repertoires with fewer than 30,000 or more than 120,000 public chains, plus five repertoires with anomalous nucleotide sharing, were excluded from co-occurrence clustering. Here the immuneACCESS table is served through TCRdb, limited to in-frame sequences with V and J called. Missing clones are a known gap in these copies; in checked studies unresolved V genes cover under half, and the rest lacks a known reason. That table supplies the V and J calls and clone size; D and trimming were determined from the DNA. Across this sample there are around 120,000 clones, with approximately 77% seen only once. Approximately 5% of the sample is taken by the ten largest.

Source material: PBMCs. The rearrangement combines TRBV9 with TRBJ2-5; TRBD2 matches 9 bases in the middle. The source of this sequence is a man over 45 in good health and CMV-seropositive. The CDR3 loop reads CASSVELAGGETQYF. The DNA reads as follows: TGTGCCAGCAGCGTAGAACTAGCGGGCGGAGAGACCCAGTACTTC.